The 2 T cell receptor beta chains below were found in one sample sequenced in a study of blood T cell repertoires in COVID-19. This table comes from immunoSEQ multiplex PCR, and its TCRdb copy is limited to in-frame clones, with some not included. The sample shows 120,000 or so clones, 84% of them seen only once. Input material: PBMCs or T cells enriched from blood (not recorded which). Receptor source: a woman aged 25 to 45 who had recovered from COVID-19.

The chain joins TRBV5-1 to TRBJ1-1; D call uncertain. Germline values: CDR1 SGHRS, CDR2 YFSETQ. The ends were cut back, 1 base at V and 3 bases at J, with 7 bases in the middle. The CDR3 contains 13 residues. The CDR3 region is CASSLWPYTEAFF. In DNA, the CDR3 is TGCGCCAGCAGCTTGTGGCCCTACACTGAAGCTTTCTTT.

The V and J genes are TRBV2 and TRBJ2-3; D uncertain. The CDR3 has 15 amino acids. V lost 5 bases, J lost 0 bases, and 12 bases lay in between. Germline CDR1 and CDR2: SNHLY and FYNNEI. CDR3 in amino acids: CASSPTGGSTDTQYF. CDR3 sequence (DNA): TGTGCCAGCAGTCCTACCGGCGGTAGCACAGATACGCAGTATTTT.